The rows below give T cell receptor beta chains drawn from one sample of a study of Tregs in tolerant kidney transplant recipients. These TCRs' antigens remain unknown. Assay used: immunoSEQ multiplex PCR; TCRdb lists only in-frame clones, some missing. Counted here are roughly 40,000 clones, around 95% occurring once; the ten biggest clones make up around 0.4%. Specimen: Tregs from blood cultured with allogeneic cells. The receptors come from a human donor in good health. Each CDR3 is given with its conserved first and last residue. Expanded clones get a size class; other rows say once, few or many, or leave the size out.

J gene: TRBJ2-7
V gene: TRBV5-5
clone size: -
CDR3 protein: CASSWTGSYEQYF

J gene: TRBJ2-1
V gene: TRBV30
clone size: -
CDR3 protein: CAWTSFSGGAGSGFASYNEQFF

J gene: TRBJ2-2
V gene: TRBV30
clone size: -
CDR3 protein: CACRGGRLIANTGELFF

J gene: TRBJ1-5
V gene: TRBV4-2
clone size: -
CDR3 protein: CASSQDRVTGVASNQPQHF

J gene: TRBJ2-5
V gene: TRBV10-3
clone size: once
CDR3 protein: CAISEWAGVSETQYF

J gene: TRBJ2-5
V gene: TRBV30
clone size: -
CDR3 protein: CAWRGTTSGQETQYF

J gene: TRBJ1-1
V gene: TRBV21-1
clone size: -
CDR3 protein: CASTKPPLQSQGSDTEAFF

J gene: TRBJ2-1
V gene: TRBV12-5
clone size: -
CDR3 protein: CASGTYGPRGYDEQFF

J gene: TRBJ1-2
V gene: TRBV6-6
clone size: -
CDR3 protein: CASTLLGGLNYGYTF

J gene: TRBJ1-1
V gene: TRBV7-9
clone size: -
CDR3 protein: CASSLGDRAAFF

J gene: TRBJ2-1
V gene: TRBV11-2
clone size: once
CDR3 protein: CASSQPLAGGPMYEQFF

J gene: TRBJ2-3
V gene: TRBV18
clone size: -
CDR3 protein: CASSPLLGVGADTQYF

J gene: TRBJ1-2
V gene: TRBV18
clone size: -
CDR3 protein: CASSTTTGYTF

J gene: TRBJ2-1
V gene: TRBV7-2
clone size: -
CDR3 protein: CASSLAPGRSYNEQFF

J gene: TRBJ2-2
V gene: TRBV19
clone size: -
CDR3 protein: CASHQREYRTGELFF

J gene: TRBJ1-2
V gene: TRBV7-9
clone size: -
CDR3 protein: CASIAYISTGLGGYTF

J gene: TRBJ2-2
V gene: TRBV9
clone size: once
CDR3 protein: CASSVSLAGVNTGELFF

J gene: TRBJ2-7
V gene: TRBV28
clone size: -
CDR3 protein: CASSHLAGARYEQYF

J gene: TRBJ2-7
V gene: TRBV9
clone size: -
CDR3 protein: CASSVGIGGYEQYF

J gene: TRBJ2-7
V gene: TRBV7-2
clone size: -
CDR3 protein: CASSLVGGAYEQYF

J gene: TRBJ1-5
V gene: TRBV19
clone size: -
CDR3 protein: CASSIGLGQGIQPQHF

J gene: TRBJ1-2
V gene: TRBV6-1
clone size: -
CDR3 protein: CASSRQWGPYGYTF

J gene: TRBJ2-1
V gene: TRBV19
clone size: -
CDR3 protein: CASSKLAGGQGEQFF

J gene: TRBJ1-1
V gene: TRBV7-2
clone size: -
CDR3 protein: CASSLVKAQNTEAFF

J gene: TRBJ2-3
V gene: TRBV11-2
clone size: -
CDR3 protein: CASSLVGTGADTQYF

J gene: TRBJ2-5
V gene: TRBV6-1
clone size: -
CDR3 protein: CASSRDRGETQYF

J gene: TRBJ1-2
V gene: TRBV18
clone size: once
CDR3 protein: CASSPAPEGTNYGYTF

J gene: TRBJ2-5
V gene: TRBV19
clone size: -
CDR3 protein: CASSRRGRQETQYF

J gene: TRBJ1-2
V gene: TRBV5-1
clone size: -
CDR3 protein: CASSWGTASDYGYTF

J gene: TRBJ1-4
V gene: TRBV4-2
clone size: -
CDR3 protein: CASSQDKAIAPNEKLFF

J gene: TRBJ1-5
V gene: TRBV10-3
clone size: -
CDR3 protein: CAISGGNSNQPQHF

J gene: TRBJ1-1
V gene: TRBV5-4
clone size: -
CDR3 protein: CASSLGVSREAFF

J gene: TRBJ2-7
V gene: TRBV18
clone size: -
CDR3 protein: CASSPTDAYEQYF

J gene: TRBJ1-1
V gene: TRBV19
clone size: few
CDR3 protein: CASSMGQAFSEAFF

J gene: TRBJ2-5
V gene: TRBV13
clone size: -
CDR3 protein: CASSLARDRKNQETQYF

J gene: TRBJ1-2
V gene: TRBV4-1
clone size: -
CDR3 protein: CASSQNPRRVPNYGYTF

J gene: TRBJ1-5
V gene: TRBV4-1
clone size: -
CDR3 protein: CASSTAGNQPQHF

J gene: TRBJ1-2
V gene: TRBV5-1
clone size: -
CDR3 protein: CASSLARGRDGYTF

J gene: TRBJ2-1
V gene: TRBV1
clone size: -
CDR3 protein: CTSSPPPIDSGSGHEQFF

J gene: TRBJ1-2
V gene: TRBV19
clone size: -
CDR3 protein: CASRSQGNYGYTF